Sequencing of this T cell receptor (beta chain) was carried out in a study of vaccination and CD4 T cells after COVID-19. On this clonotype: Antigen: not known.

Cultured CD4+ T cell DNA was sequenced using the Oncomine TCR Beta short-read assay. Each CDR3 protein is one row after TCRdb ran MiXCR on the PCR reads. The sample lists under 30,000 distinct CDR3 sequences, approximately 67% occurring once. Described treatment: approximately nine-day PBMC culture with coronavirus spike peptide pools or control peptides (ViraFEST assay). The CDR3 totals 15 residues. Germline trimming cut 6 bases from V and 5 bases from J; bases unmatched to any gene: 10. Germline V gene sequence: CDR1 MNHNS, CDR2 SASEGT. V and J are TRBV6-1 and TRBJ2-5; 9 nucleotides align to TRBD2. Source: CD4+ T cells from blood, cultured in vitro, taken after SARS-CoV-2 vaccination. This receptor was identified in a human donor who received a COVID-19 vaccine. CDR3 coding DNA: TGTGCCAGCAGGAGGACTAGCGCCCTCCGGGAGACCCAGTACTTC. Translation gives CASRRTSALRETQYF.